The clone carrying this T cell receptor (beta chain) was observed a few times. This record comes from a study of cytomegalovirus exposure and HLA in healthy donors. The CDR3 length is 14 residues. V was pared by 4 bases and J by 2 bases, with 4 bases of the junction left unmatched. From germline, CDR1 is MNHNS and CDR2 SASEGT. PCR employed 60 Vbeta and 13 Jbeta primers. Sequencing was performed with immunoSEQ multiplex PCR; in TCRdb, only in-frame clones are kept and a portion is missing. The table has about 170,000 clones, about four fifths seen once. This chain uses TRBV6-1 with TRBJ1-1; 7 bases fit TRBD1. Sequenced material: PBMCs. The receptor was isolated from a woman under 30 in good health and CMV-seronegative. DNA for the CDR3: TGTGCCAGCAGTGCCGGACAGGAAAACACTGAAGCTTTCTTT. This codes for CASSAGQENTEAFF.